This is a list of T cell receptor beta chains from one sample in a study of T cells in Graves' hyperthyroidism and ophthalmopathy. TCRdb ran MiXCR on the multiplex PCR reads and lists one entry per CDR3 protein. The table has about 520,000 distinct CDR3 sequences, about 24% seen once. Sequencing input: blood. Receptor source: a woman in her 30s with Graves' ophthalmopathy. Both conserved end residues are trimmed from each CDR3. Fields, in order: CDR3 protein, clone size, V gene, D gene. A D gene is named only where the DNA matches it firmly. Size values are once, few and many counts, or a class for expanded clones, and some rows have none.

ATSRPGQGARGELF | many | TRBV15 | TRBD1
ASSYTVYEQY | . | TRBV6-2/TRBV6-3 | .
ASSYPRTSANTGELF | many | TRBV2 | TRBD2
ASSLDGVRNTEAF | many | TRBV5-1 | .
ASSLEGGGTQY | many | TRBV7-3 | .
ASSLEGTYGYT | many | TRBV7-2 | .
ASSSPPGPQETQY | few | TRBV5-1 | .
ASSPGAGSTYGYT | . | TRBV4-2 | .
ASRSDRPHTEAF | few | TRBV6-1 | .
ASSEYRYGYT | many | TRBV6-1 | .
ASSPAGGLSEQY | many | TRBV7-6 | TRBD1
ASSHTQGPRGGYT | . | TRBV11-2 | TRBD1
ASSVGQGGGGYAF | . | TRBV9 | TRBD1
ATSDSSYQETQY | . | TRBV24-1 | .
ASSIFSGNQETQY | many | TRBV19 | .
ASRGVYNGYT | . | TRBV12-3/TRBV12-4 | .
ASSLRDSSIGYT | many | TRBV7-2 | TRBD1
ASSLGSGRARETQY | . | TRBV5-1 | TRBD2
ASRPLIQVHEQY | many | TRBV6-5 | .
ASSEAHMGELF | few | TRBV2 | .
ASSPTVSNQPQH | many | TRBV27 | .
ASSEIGGLGNQPQH | many | TRBV2 | .
ASSRFQGNTGELF | . | TRBV7-2 | .
ASSWSGGVGEQY | many | TRBV7-3 | TRBD2
ASSFVGAMNTEAF | many | TRBV12-3/TRBV12-4 | .
ASSPGQGGIPQH | few | TRBV18 | TRBD1
ATGGANYGYT | many | TRBV7-9 | .
SASATGNGNTIY | once | TRBV29-1 | TRBD1
ASSFIPNTGGTEAF | few | TRBV5-1 | .
ASSAGLAGGPYEQY | few | TRBV5-4 | TRBD2
ASSRGQAYGYT | many | TRBV6-5 | TRBD1
ASSPAEGRTKETQY | many | TRBV7-9 | .
ASRPRPKTIVRVMHTRETQY | . | TRBV25-1 | .
ASSRQGVDTGELF | many | TRBV12-3/TRBV12-4 | TRBD1
ASSSPPGQGARGETQY | many | TRBV11-2 | TRBD1
ASSSIRVSRQGARDTEAF | . | TRBV7-1 | TRBD1
ASSRDPVQPQH | . | TRBV12-3/TRBV12-4 | .
ASRALRGGARETQY | . | TRBV12-3/TRBV12-4 | TRBD2
ASSSDYPVSAQY | many | TRBV7-2 | .
ASSYEREQY | . | TRBV6-2/TRBV6-3 | .
ASKQTGGTYEQY | few | TRBV12-3/TRBV12-4 | TRBD1
ASSLDDTGELF | few | TRBV5-1 | .
ASELGARAF | few | TRBV11-2 | .
ASSSLTRETQY | many | TRBV19 | .
ASSDPGFYGYT | many | TRBV2 | .
ASSSHRSDTEAF | . | TRBV27 | .
AGSMRWQGGLLTEAF | many | TRBV19 | TRBD1
ASSLDRTTYGYT | . | TRBV12-3/TRBV12-4 | .
ASSSNPYEQY | . | TRBV28 | .
ASSYQWTRPTYEQY | many | TRBV6-2/TRBV6-3 | TRBD2
ASSWTGNYEQY | many | TRBV2 | TRBD1
ASSFEAPYEQY | many | TRBV12-3/TRBV12-4 | .
ASSARTGGQETQY | medium-sized | TRBV12-3/TRBV12-4 | TRBD1
ASSLVGGPVEQY | few | TRBV11-2 | .
SARQTGVQPQH | few | TRBV20-1 | TRBD1
ASSVGEVATGELF | . | TRBV6-1 | .
SARQRAPYYGYT | . | TRBV20-1 | .
AWSVPGITSYEQY | many | TRBV30 | .
SARVTASGDSYEQY | . | TRBV20-1 | TRBD2